The clone carrying this T cell receptor beta chain was detected only a few times. Its target is unknown. Primed by a sample-barcoded 5' primer and a J-beta primer mix, a second PCR proceeded for 7 to 11 cycles. Each of the cDNA molecules was tagged by a template-switch adaptor with 12 random nucleotides. Via MiXCR, TCRdb re-called the 5' RACE reads, giving one row per CDR3 protein. The table shows about 2 million distinct CDR3 sequences, with about 49% occurring only once. The CDR3 extends over 14 amino acids. CDR1 and CDR2 from the germline V gene are DFQATT and SNEGSKA (reference sequence). V was shortened by 3 bases and J by 4 bases, with 15 bases between the two germline ends. This specimen comes from a study of blood T cells in healthy people across ages. Findings and limits, study-wide: As age increased, TCR beta diversity per million T cells fell in a roughly linear fashion.

The source material was blood. The V call is TRBV20-1, the J call TRBJ1-2, with D perhaps matching TRBD1 (5 bases). The TCR sequence derives from a woman aged 40 to 50 in good health. In nucleotides, the CDR3 is TGCAGTGCTAGTTCGAGGGGAAGGGGCTATGGCTACACCTTC. It specifies CSASSRGRGYGYTF.